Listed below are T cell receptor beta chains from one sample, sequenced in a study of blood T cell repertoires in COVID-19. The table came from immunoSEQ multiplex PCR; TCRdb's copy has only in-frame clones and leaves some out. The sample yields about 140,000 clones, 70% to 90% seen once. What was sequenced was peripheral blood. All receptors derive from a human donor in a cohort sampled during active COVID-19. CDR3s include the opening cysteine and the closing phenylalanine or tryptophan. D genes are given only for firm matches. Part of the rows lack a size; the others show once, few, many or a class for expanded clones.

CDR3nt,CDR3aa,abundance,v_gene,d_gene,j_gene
TGTGCCAGCCGAAGAATCGAGGGAGGCCACACCGGGGAGCTGTTTTTT,CASRRIEGGHTGELFF,NA,TRBV27,NA,TRBJ2-2
TGTGCCAGCAGCTGGGGGGGGGTACCAGATACGCAGTATTTT,CASSWGGVPDTQYF,NA,TRBV7-8,TRBD2,TRBJ2-3
TGTGCCAGCAGGGGACAGCCGAACACTGAAGCTTTCTTT,CASRGQPNTEAFF,NA,TRBV2,TRBD1,TRBJ1-1
TGTGCCTCTCAGGGGGACGTGAACACTGAAGCTTTCTTT,CASQGDVNTEAFF,NA,TRBV6-5,TRBD1,TRBJ1-1
TGCGCCAGCAGCCCAGGGACAGGGTCGGCTGGCTACACCTTC,CASSPGTGSAGYTF,once,TRBV5-1,TRBD1,TRBJ1-2
TGTGCCAGCAGCCGGGACAGGATAAGCAATCAGCCCCAGCATTTT,CASSRDRISNQPQHF,NA,TRBV7-8,TRBD1,TRBJ1-5
TGTGCCAGCCGGGAGACAGGGTTTAATCAGCCCCAGCATTTT,CASRETGFNQPQHF,NA,TRBV25-1,TRBD1,TRBJ1-5
TGTGCCAGCAGCGTGTGGGGACAGGGGACGGTGATTAGGACTGAAGCTTTCTTT,CASSVWGQGTVIRTEAFF,NA,TRBV7-9,TRBD1,TRBJ1-1
TGTGCCAGCAGCGTAGGCGGGGGGGCTGGCAATGAGCAGTTCTTC,CASSVGGGAGNEQFF,NA,TRBV9,TRBD2,TRBJ2-1
TGCGCCAGCAGCGAAGGACAGGGGCATCAGCCCCAGCATTTT,CASSEGQGHQPQHF,few,TRBV5-1,TRBD1,TRBJ1-5
TGTGCCAGCAGTGAACCACGACAGCTAGCCAAAAACATTCAGTACTTC,CASSEPRQLAKNIQYF,once,TRBV6-1,NA,TRBJ2-4
TGCAGCGCCCTTGGGACTAGCGGGGGCTTCTACAATGAGCAGTTCTTC,CSALGTSGGFYNEQFF,NA,TRBV29-1,TRBD2,TRBJ2-1
TGTGCCAGCAGCTTAAGGGGACAGTGGTTTATTCCAAGCAATCAGCCCCAGCATTTT,CASSLRGQWFIPSNQPQHF,NA,TRBV7-8,TRBD1,TRBJ1-5
TGTGCCAGCAGTCCGACGGCAACTATGGGCTACACCTTC,CASSPTATMGYTF,NA,TRBV27,NA,TRBJ1-2
TGTGCCAGTAGTATGGGGGCAGCCAATCAGCCCCAGCATTTT,CASSMGAANQPQHF,once,TRBV19,NA,TRBJ1-5
TGTGCCACCAGCAGAGGATGGGACAGGGGGCCGACTGAAGCTTTCTTT,CATSRGWDRGPTEAFF,NA,TRBV15,TRBD1,TRBJ1-1
TGTGCCAGCAGGGCAGGGGGCAGGAACACCATATATTTT,CASRAGGRNTIYF,NA,TRBV6-5,TRBD1,TRBJ1-3
TGTGCCAGCAGTTACTCGAGGAAGGACAGAGAAAATTCACCCCTCCACTTT,CASSYSRKDRENSPLHF,NA,TRBV6-2/TRBV6-3,NA,TRBJ1-6
TGTGCCAGTAGTCTCGACAGGGGAGATACGCAGTATTTT,CASSLDRGDTQYF,NA,TRBV19,TRBD1,TRBJ2-3
TGTGCCAGCAGTCGGACTCAAGAAGGCAATCAGCCCCAGCATTTT,CASSRTQEGNQPQHF,NA,TRBV6-1,NA,TRBJ1-5
TGTGCCAGCAGGCAGGGTAGCGGGAACTGGGAGCAGTTCTTC,CASRQGSGNWEQFF,NA,TRBV2,TRBD2,TRBJ2-1
TGTGCCAGCAGTTTCTACAGTTCCCCCTACGAGCAGTACTTC,CASSFYSSPYEQYF,NA,TRBV27,NA,TRBJ2-7
TGTGCCAGCAGCTTCGGACAGGGGCTGAACTATGGCTACACCTTC,CASSFGQGLNYGYTF,NA,TRBV5-8,TRBD1,TRBJ1-2